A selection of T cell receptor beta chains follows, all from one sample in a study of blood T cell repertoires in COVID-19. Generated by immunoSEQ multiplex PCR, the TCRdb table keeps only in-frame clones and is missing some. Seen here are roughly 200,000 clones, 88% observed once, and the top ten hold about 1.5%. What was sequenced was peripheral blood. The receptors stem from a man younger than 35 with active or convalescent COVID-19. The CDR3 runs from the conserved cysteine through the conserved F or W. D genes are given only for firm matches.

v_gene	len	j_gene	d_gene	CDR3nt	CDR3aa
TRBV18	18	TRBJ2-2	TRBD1	TGTGCCAGCTCACCAACGGGACAGGCGTTACAGAACACCGGGGAGCTGTTTTTT	CASSPTGQALQNTGELFF
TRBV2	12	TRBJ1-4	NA	TGTGCCAGCAGGCCCAGTAATGAAAAACTGTTTTTT	CASRPSNEKLFF
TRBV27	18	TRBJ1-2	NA	TGTGCCAGCAGTTTCGCCCGAGATGGTGCGGCTCCTCTATTTGGCTACACCTTC	CASSFARDGAAPLFGYTF
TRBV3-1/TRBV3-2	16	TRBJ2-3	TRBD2	TGTGCCAGCACCCGGAGCGGGAGGGCCTTCACAGATACGCAGTATTTT	CASTRSGRAFTDTQYF
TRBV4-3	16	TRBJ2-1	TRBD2	TGCGCCAGCAGTCCACTACTAGCGGGAGGGTCAAATGAGCAGTTCTTC	CASSPLLAGGSNEQFF
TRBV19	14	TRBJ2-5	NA	TGTGCCAGTAGTATAGGGGGGACTTCAGAGACCCAGTACTTC	CASSIGGTSETQYF
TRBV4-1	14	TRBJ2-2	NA	TGCGCCAGCAGCCAAGAGGTGGGGCCCGGGGAGCTGTTTTTT	CASSQEVGPGELFF
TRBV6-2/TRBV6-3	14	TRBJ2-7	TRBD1	TGTGCCAGCAGTTACTCACAGGGGAGCAACGAGCAGTACTTC	CASSYSQGSNEQYF
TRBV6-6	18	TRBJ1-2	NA	TGTGCCAGCAGTCAGAGAAGGCCTGCGTACCGAGGCGACTATGGCTACACCTTC	CASSQRRPAYRGDYGYTF
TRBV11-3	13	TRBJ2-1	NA	TGTGCCAGCAGCTTGAATAGCCTGGATGAGCAGTTCTTC	CASSLNSLDEQFF
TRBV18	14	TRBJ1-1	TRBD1	TGTGCCAGCTCACCTGGACAGGGGAACACTGAAGCTTTCTTT	CASSPGQGNTEAFF
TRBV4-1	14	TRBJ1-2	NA	TGCGCCAGCAGCCAAGATGGCACGGGGTATGGCTACACCTTC	CASSQDGTGYGYTF
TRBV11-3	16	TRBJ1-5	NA	TGTGCCAGCAGCTTAGTCGGTTTACAGACCAATCAGCCCCAGCATTTT	CASSLVGLQTNQPQHF
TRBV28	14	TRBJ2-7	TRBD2	TGTGCCAGCAGACTTAGAGGGAGGGCCTACGAGCAGTACTTC	CASRLRGRAYEQYF
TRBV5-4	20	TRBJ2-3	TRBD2	TGTGCCAGCAGCAGTCAATCCCTTTATAGCGGGAAGGGGAGCACAGATACGCAGTATTTT	CASSSQSLYSGKGSTDTQYF
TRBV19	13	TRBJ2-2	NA	TGTGCCAGTAGTATAATGACTACCGGGGAGCTGTTTTTT	CASSIMTTGELFF
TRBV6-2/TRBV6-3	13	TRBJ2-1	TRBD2	TGTGCCAGCAGTTACCTTGCGGGAGGAGAGCAGTTCTTC	CASSYLAGGEQFF
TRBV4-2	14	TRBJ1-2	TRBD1	TGTGCCAGCAGCCAAGATGGGGACAGGGGACCTCACACCTTC	CASSQDGDRGPHTF